This TCR beta chain was profiled in a study of T cell responses to AZD1222 COVID-19 vaccine. For this clone: Its matching antigen is unknown.

TCRdb keeps only in-frame clones here, not all; method: immunoSEQ multiplex PCR. The sample consists of about 91,000 clones, around 90% of them appearing once. Overall study results and limits: Increased Spike-specific TCR breadth and depth were observed after two AZD1222 doses. Only after the peak T cell response were repertoires sampled. Seropositive status at baseline applied to only five to seven AZD1222 recipients. Regions left unmutated in variants are reportedly the target of nearly half of spike-specific TCRs.

The TCR originated in an adult who received the AZD1222 COVID-19 vaccine. The sequencing used peripheral blood, collected 28 days after the second AZD1222 dose.

CDR3 DNA: TGTGCCAGCGGGCATGGTCAGCCCCAGCATTTT. It is translated as CASGHGQPQHF. This chain joins TRBV2 and TRBJ1-5; D is unresolved. The CDR3 has 11 residues. Germline lookup yields CDR1 SNHLY and CDR2 FYNNEI. Trimming removed 8 bases at V and 6 bases at J, with 8 bases between.